This T cell receptor beta chain was sequenced for a study of control samples from healthy donors and cancer patients. This CDR3 spans 13 amino acids. V was shortened by 3 bases and J by 7 bases, with 10 bases between the two germline ends. In germline, CDR1 is KGHSH, CDR2 LQKENI. Only in-frame clones appear in the TCRdb table, and some are missing; sequencing was by immunoSEQ multiplex PCR. The table lists 400,000 to 450,000 clones, approximately 92% of them singletons. The chain has TRBV18 and TRBJ2-1; a weak D match, TRBD1 (5 bases). This sequence was found in a middle-aged man with head and neck cancer. Sequencing was done on a sample of PBMCs. The CDR3 DNA reads TGTGCCAGCTCACCTCAGGGTCTAAATGAGCAGTTCTTC. It is translated as CASSPQGLNEQFF.